Below, 15 T cell receptor beta chains from the same sample are listed, as sequenced in a study of PD-1 blockade in classical Hodgkin lymphoma. Repertoires were generated with immunoSEQ multiplex PCR, while TCRdb's copy carries only in-frame clones and drops some. The sample has around 13,000 clones; 65% to 80% are singletons. Brentuximab vedotin exposure varied among the patients, all of whom had relapsed after autologous stem cell transplantation. Thawed PBMCs underwent magnetic negative selection to obtain purified CD8+ T cells. Sequenced material: CD8+ T cells from blood, taken at baseline. All receptors derive from a human donor with classical Hodgkin lymphoma.

The V gene is TRBV9, the J gene TRBJ2-1; 11 bases map to TRBD1. The germline gives CDR1 SGDLS, CDR2 YYNGEE. V was pared by 4 bases and J by 4 bases, with 10 bases of the junction left unmatched. The CDR3 covers 17 residues. CDR3 amino acids: CASSTRTGGEPYNEQFF. CDR3 DNA: TGTGCCAGCAGCACCCGGACAGGGGGCGAACCATACAATGAGCAGTTCTTC.

This clone is medium-sized. The chain employs TRBV9 and TRBJ2-3; 7 nucleotides align to TRBD1. V lost 7 bases, J lost 2 bases, and 7 bases stayed unmatched. Germline assignment: CDR1 SGDLS and CDR2 YYNGEE. CDR3 length: 14 residues. CDR3 protein: CASRQGDPTDTQYF. Written as DNA, the CDR3 is TGTGCCAGCCGGCAGGGGGATCCCACAGATACGCAGTATTTT.

The rearrangement uses TRBV10-1 and TRBJ1-3; D is uncertain. V was pared by 6 bases and J by 0 bases, with 9 bases between. Germline assignment: CDR1 WNHNN and CDR2 SYGVQD (reference sequence). The CDR3 totals 14 residues. CDR3 sequence: CASRKNSSGNTIYF. The CDR3 DNA reads TGCGCCAGCAGGAAGAACAGCTCTGGAAACACCATATATTTT.

V gene TRBV7-3 combines with J gene TRBJ2-7, with 8 bases aligning to TRBD1. This CDR3 region has 12 residues. CDR1 and CDR2 from the germline V gene are SGHTA and FQGTGA. The J segment lost 6 bases and the V segment lost 8 bases, leaving 6 bases of the junction unmatched. The CDR3 spells CASGPGGREQYF. The CDR3 bases are TGTGCCAGCGGCCCAGGGGGCCGCGAGCAGTACTTC.

V usage is TRBV5-1 and J usage is TRBJ1-1; no definite D call. Germline values: CDR1 SGHRS, CDR2 YFSETQ. V was clipped by 4 bases and J by 3 bases, with 16 bases between them. This CDR3 is built from 15 residues. The CDR3 nucleotides are TGCGCCAGCAGCCCCGTCGGGGTCTGGGACACTGAAGCTTTCTTT. Translation gives CASSPVGVWDTEAFF. Filled out from reference TRBV5-1 and TRBJ1-1, the complete variable domain reads KAGVTQTPRYLIKTRGQQVTLSCSPISGHRSVSWYQQTPGQGLQFLFEYFSETQRNKGNFPGRFSGRQFSNSRSEMNVSTLELGDSALYLCASSPVGVWDTEAFFGQGTRLTVV.

This clone is medium-sized by share. This chain connects TRBV14 to TRBJ1-2, with a tentative D call TRBD1 (5 bases). The V end was cut by 3 bases, the J end by 8 bases, with 19 bases between. The CDR3 contains 15 residues. Per germline, CDR1 SGHDN and CDR2 FVKESK. Here the CDR3 reads CASSHIAQGVDGYTF. CDR3 nucleotide sequence: TGTGCCAGCAGCCACATTGCGCAGGGCGTTGACGGCTACACCTTC.

The chain's CDR3 is CASSQSDGYTF. CDR3 bases: TGTGCCAGCAGCCAATCGGATGGCTACACCTTC. V and J are TRBV4-2 and TRBJ1-2; D unresolved. The CDR3 spans 11 residues. CDR1 LGHNA and CDR2 YNFKEQ come from the germline V gene. V gave up 2 bases and J gave up 6 bases, with 4 bases separating them.

In its sample, this clone was seen once. The J gene is TRBJ2-7, the V gene TRBV28; 10 bases fit TRBD2. CDR3 length: 15 residues. V trimming: 5 bases; J trimming: 2 bases; junction bases outside the gene matches: 6. Germline V lookup: CDR1 MDHEN, CDR2 SYDVKM. The CDR3 here is CASSRSGTSAYEQYF. CDR3 sequence (DNA): TGTGCCAGCAGTCGCTCCGGGACTAGCGCCTACGAGCAGTACTTC.

The V gene is TRBV6-5, the J gene TRBJ2-1; 11 nucleotides align to TRBD2. The CDR3 totals 15 residues. Unmatched junction bases numbered 4, after V lost 2 bases and J lost 7 bases. The germline CDR1 and CDR2 sequences are MNHEY and SVGAGI. Here the CDR3 reads CASSYDSGGENEQFF. The CDR3 coding sequence is TGTGCCAGCAGTTACGATAGCGGGGGGGAAAATGAGCAGTTCTTC.

The chain carries TRBV19 and TRBJ1-1; D might be TRBD1 (5 bases). The CDR3 length is 15 residues. Trimming removed 5 bases from V and 5 bases from J, with 18 bases in between. Germline V gene sequence: CDR1 LNHDA, CDR2 SQIVND (reference sequence). CDR3 loop: CASSPGLGDFTEAFF. The CDR3 coding sequence is TGTGCCAGTAGTCCGGGACTGGGGGATTTTACTGAAGCTTTCTTT. The variable domain in full, with the rest retrieved from reference TRBV19 and TRBJ1-1, is DGGITQSPKYLFRKEGQNVTLSCEQNLNHDAMYWYRQDPGQGLRLIYYSQIVNDFQKGDIAEGYSVSREKKESFPLTVTSAQKNPTAFYLCASSPGLGDFTEAFFGQGTRLTVV.

The chain employs TRBV27 and TRBJ1-5; 7 positions match TRBD1. This CDR3 has 14 residues. Per germline, CDR1 MNHEY and CDR2 SMNVEV (reference sequence). The V gene end was trimmed by 4 bases and the J gene end by 1 base; junction bases not matched to a gene: 1. CDR3 amino acids: CASSYRGSNQPQHF. The CDR3 nucleotides read TGTGCCAGCAGTTACAGGGGAAGCAATCAGCCCCAGCATTTT.

V is TRBV2 and J is TRBJ1-2; D perhaps matches TRBD1 (6 bases). Germline CDR1 reads SNHLY; CDR2 reads FYNNEI. CDR3 length equals 15 residues. V lost 3 bases and J lost 3, with 14 bases in between. The DNA for the CDR3 is TGTGCCAGCAGTGATCCCACAGGGAACGACTATGGCTACACCTTC. Amino acids: CASSDPTGNDYGYTF.

A few counts support this clone. The gene calls are TRBV5-1 and TRBJ1-2, with 7 bases matching TRBD1. This CDR3 has 13 residues. With V trimmed by 4 bases and J by 8 bases, 8 bases remained unmatched. Germline V gene data show CDR1 as SGHRS and CDR2 as YFSETQ. CDR3: CASSPQGYEGYTF. The CDR3 coding sequence is TGCGCCAGCAGCCCACAGGGGTATGAGGGCTACACCTTC. The full variable domain, with the rest looked up from reference TRBV5-1 and TRBJ1-2, is KAGVTQTPRYLIKTRGQQVTLSCSPISGHRSVSWYQQTPGQGLQFLFEYFSETQRNKGNFPGRFSGRQFSNSRSEMNVSTLELGDSALYLCASSPQGYEGYTFGSGTRLTVV.

This clone was seen only a few times. V is TRBV19 and J is TRBJ1-5; D is perhaps TRBD1 (5 bases). V was clipped by 9 bases and J by 3 bases, with 12 bases between them. Germline V CDR1 and CDR2: LNHDA, SQIVND (reference sequence). There are 13 residues in the CDR3. This CDR3 is CASREQVNQPQHF. CDR3 nucleotides: TGTGCCAGCAGGGAGCAGGTCAATCAGCCCCAGCATTTT.

The CDR3 DNA follows: TGTGCCAGCAGCCCAAGTCCGGGCAACTACGAGCAGTACTTC. Encoded protein: CASSPSPGNYEQYF. This rearrangement joins TRBV7-9 to TRBJ2-7; D not certain. CDR1 and CDR2 from the germline V gene are SEHNR and FQNEAQ (reference sequence). The V end was cut by 5 bases, the J end by 3 bases, with 14 bases between. The CDR3 covers 14 residues.